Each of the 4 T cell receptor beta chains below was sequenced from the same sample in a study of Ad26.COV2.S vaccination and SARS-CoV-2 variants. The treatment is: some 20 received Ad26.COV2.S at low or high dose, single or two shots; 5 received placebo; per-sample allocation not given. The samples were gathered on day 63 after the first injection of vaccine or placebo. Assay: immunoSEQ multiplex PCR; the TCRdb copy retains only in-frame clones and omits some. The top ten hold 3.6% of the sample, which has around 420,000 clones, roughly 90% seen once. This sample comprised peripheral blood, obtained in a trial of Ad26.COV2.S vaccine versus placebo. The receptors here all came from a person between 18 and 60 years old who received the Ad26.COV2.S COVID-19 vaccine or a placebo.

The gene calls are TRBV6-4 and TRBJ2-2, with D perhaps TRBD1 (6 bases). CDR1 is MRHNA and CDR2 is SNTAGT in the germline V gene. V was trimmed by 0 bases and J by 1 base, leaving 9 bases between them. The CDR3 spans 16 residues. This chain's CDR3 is CASSDSRDMNTGELFF. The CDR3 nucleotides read TGTGCCAGCAGTGACTCGAGGGACATGAACACCGGGGAGCTGTTTTTT.

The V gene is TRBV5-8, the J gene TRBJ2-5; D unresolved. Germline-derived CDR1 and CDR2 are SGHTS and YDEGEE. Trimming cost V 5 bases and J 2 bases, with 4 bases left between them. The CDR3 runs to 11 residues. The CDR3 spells CASSEQETQYF. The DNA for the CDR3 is TGTGCCAGCAGTGAGCAAGAGACCCAGTACTTC.

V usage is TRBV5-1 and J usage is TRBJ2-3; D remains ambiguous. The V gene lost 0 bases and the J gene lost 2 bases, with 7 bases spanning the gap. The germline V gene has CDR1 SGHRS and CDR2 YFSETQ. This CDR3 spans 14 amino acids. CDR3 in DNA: TGCGCCAGCAGCTTGGAGCCTTACACAGATACGCAGTATTTT. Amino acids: CASSLEPYTDTQYF.

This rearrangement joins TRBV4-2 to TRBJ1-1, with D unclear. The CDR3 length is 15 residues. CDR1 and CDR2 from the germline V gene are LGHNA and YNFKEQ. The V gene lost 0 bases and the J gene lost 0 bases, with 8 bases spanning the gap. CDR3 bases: TGTGCCAGCAGCCAAGATCCCTTTTTGAACACTGAAGCTTTCTTT. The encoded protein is CASSQDPFLNTEAFF.